This TCR beta chain comes out of a study of blood T cell repertoires in COVID-19. Study context: Samples came from the United States, Italy and Spain, spanning acute and convalescent COVID-19. Sources were T cells, B-cell-depleted T cells, or PBMCs; the material itself was cDNA or gDNA.

Generated by immunoSEQ multiplex PCR, the TCRdb table keeps only in-frame clones and is missing some. The sample contains about 110,000 clones, 80% to 90% of which appear only once. Germline assignment: CDR1 SQVTM and CDR2 ANQGSEA. V lost 6 bases, J lost 4 bases, and 5 bases stayed unmatched. The CDR3 has 12 residues. Sequenced material: peripheral blood. This sequence joins TRBV29-1 and TRBJ2-5, with 7 bases lining up with TRBD1. The TCR sequence derives from a human donor in a cohort sampled during active COVID-19. The DNA of the CDR3 is TGCAGCGTCCACAGGGGTGGAGAGACCCAGTACTTC. Translating it yields CSVHRGGETQYF.